The 10 T cell receptor beta chains listed next were all sequenced from one sample in a study of blood T cell repertoires in COVID-19 (dated by TCRdb to the early 2020s). Libraries came from the immunoSEQ multiplex PCR assay. This is the immuneACCESS table as TCRdb keeps it, with only in-frame sequences that have V and J called. A part of the clones is gone; compared with another copy, unresolved V genes explain less than half, and the rest is unexplained. The sample table contains more than 200,000 clones; only one count was recorded for around 89% of them. The top ten constitute more than 3.5% of the sample. Material for sequencing was PBMCs or T cells enriched from blood (not recorded which). These receptors were collected from a woman under 40 who had recovered from COVID-19.

This sequence joins TRBV5-6 and TRBJ1-2; TRBD1 matches at 7 bases. This CDR3 has 15 residues. Looked up from germline, CDR1 is SGHDT and CDR2 is YYEEEE. Unmatched junction bases numbered 11, after V lost 3 bases and J lost 6 bases. The CDR3 region is CASSWDFGDRDGYTF. The CDR3 nucleotides read TGTGCCAGCAGCTGGGACTTCGGGGACAGAGATGGCTACACCTTC.

The chain carries TRBV27 and TRBJ2-1; D gene ambiguous. Trimming took off 4 bases at V and 0 bases at J, with 13 bases between the two ends. This CDR3 spans 16 amino acids. The germline V gene encodes CDR1 MNHEY and CDR2 SMNVEV (reference sequence). The CDR3 protein is CASSSRHLSSYNEQFF. In DNA form, the CDR3 reads TGTGCCAGCAGTTCCAGACACTTGAGCTCCTACAATGAGCAGTTCTTC.

The J gene is TRBJ1-4, the V gene TRBV7-2, with a tentative D call TRBD1 (5 bases). CDR1 SGHTA and CDR2 FQGNSA come from the germline V gene. Trimming pared 5 bases from V and 5 bases from J, leaving 12 bases between. The CDR3 consists of 14 residues. The CDR3 is CASSRTGVNEKLFF. CDR3 DNA: TGTGCCAGCAGCCGCACAGGCGTGAATGAAAAACTGTTTTTT.

V is TRBV6-6 and J is TRBJ1-1; a possible D gene is TRBD1 (5 bases). V lost 6 bases to trimming and J lost 5 bases, with 19 bases between them. Germline CDR1 is MNHNY and CDR2 is SVGAGI (reference sequence). The CDR3 loop spans 15 amino acids. In nucleotides, the CDR3 is TGTGCCAGCAGCCAAGGGGCGGCCCACAAAACTGAAGCTTTCTTT. Its protein product is CASSQGAAHKTEAFF.

The chain couples TRBV11-3 to TRBJ1-1; no clear D. This CDR3 has 13 amino acids. V lost 0 bases and J 8 bases, leaving 10 bases between the germline ends. Germline V CDR1 and CDR2: SGHNT, YENEEA. This CDR3 is CASSLDSELEAFF. The CDR3 coding sequence is TGTGCCAGCAGCTTAGATAGCGAACTGGAAGCTTTCTTT.

This chain's CDR3 is CASSPQGPGTDTQYF. DNA for the CDR3: TGTGCCAGCAGTCCACAGGGACCGGGGACAGATACGCAGTATTTT. V and J are TRBV28 and TRBJ2-3; the D gene is possibly TRBD1 (6 bases). The germline V gene encodes CDR1 MDHEN and CDR2 SYDVKM. V lost 5 bases and J lost 3, with 15 bases in between. CDR3 length: 15 amino acids.

In regard to this clone: In the same sample, other DNA sequences code for this CDR3. This sequence joins TRBV28 and TRBJ1-1; 7 bases align to TRBD1. The germline V gene encodes CDR1 MDHEN and CDR2 SYDVKM. With V trimmed by 4 bases and J by 5 bases, 10 bases remained unmatched. The CDR3 length is 15 residues. CDR3 DNA: TGTGCCAGCAGTTCAACGACAGGGCTAGATACTGAAGCTTTCTTT. Its translation is CASSSTTGLDTEAFF.

CDR3 coding DNA: TGTGCCAGCAGCTTGAGAAGGGGGAGAGAGACTGAAGCTTTCTTT. Translating gives CASSLRRGRETEAFF. This chain uses TRBV5-4 with TRBJ1-1; TRBD1 is a possible D gene (6 bases). Trimming shortened V by 1 base and J by 5 bases, and 15 bases separated the two germline ends. This CDR3 region has 15 residues. The germline V gene has CDR1 SGHNT and CDR2 YYREEE (reference sequence).

V usage is TRBV6-5 and J usage is TRBJ2-7, with TRBD2 matching 8 bases. The J segment lost 1 base and the V segment lost 4 bases, leaving 3 bases of the junction unmatched. Germline V gene sequence: CDR1 MNHEY, CDR2 SVGAGI. The CDR3 covers 14 residues. In DNA form, the CDR3 reads TGTGCCAGCAGTTTGGGCGGGAGGTCCTACGAGCAGTACTTC. Translation gives CASSLGGRSYEQYF.

The V and J genes are TRBV19 and TRBJ1-1; the match to TRBD1 covers 8 bases. The CDR3 length is 14 residues. Germline V lookup: CDR1 LNHDA, CDR2 SQIVND (reference sequence). Trimming at V came to 4 bases and at J to 6 bases, leaving 7 bases not matched to a gene. CDR3 bases: TGTGCCAGTAGTAGAGGACCGACAGGGGCTGAAGCTTTCTTT. It codes for CASSRGPTGAEAFF.